This T cell receptor (beta chain) was captured in a study of human T cells and chemical hapten exposure. Study-wide background: Alopecia areata, totalis or universalis was found in mostly female patients.

The germline V gene encodes CDR1 MDHEN and CDR2 SYDVKM. This CDR3 is built from 15 residues. With V trimmed by 6 bases and J by 3 bases, 6 bases remained unmatched. TCRdb called the RACE reads again in MiXCR, with one record for every CDR3 protein. The data show roughly 120,000 distinct CDR3 sequences, with roughly an eighth seen just once and 0.8% to 1% held by the top ten. The time point here: patch test 1, 2 weeks after DPC sensitization. The treatment: therapeutic diphenylcyclopropenone sensitization with weekly scalp DPC. The study's findings and limits: Expanded TCRs created a significantly greater count of big CDR3 similarity clusters than controls did.

Worth noting for this clonotype: Its matching antigen is unknown.

Specimen: whole blood, collected in connection with sensitization to the hapten diphenylcyclopropenone (DPC). The clonotype comes from a man aged 18 to 29 with alopecia areata. Some clones in this sample may be carry-over from other donors' samples. V and J are TRBV28 and TRBJ2-3; 10 bases fit TRBD1. This chain's CDR3 is CASSSGTGVTDTQYF. The CDR3 DNA sequence: TGTGCCAGCAGCTCCGGGACAGGGGTAACAGATACGCAGTATTTT.